This paragraph reports one T cell receptor (beta chain). This sample was included in a study of radiation and T cells in renal cell carcinoma. Germline values: CDR1 MNHNY, CDR2 SVGAGI (reference sequence). Trimming left V 6 bases short and J 6 bases short, with 14 bases between. The length of the CDR3 is 13 residues. Time point: blood 2 weeks post-SBRT. Stated treatment: 15 Gy SBRT to primary tumor, nephrectomy 4 weeks later. After SBRT, blood was collected at 2 and 4 weeks, plus baseline. Profiling relied on immunoSEQ multiplex PCR, and the TCRdb table lists in-frame clones only, not all of them. Of 100,000 to 150,000 clones listed, around 89% are singletons.

This chain joins TRBV6-6 and TRBJ1-2; D possibly corresponds to TRBD1 (5 bases). The receptor comes from a woman aged 70 to 79 with renal cell carcinoma. The source was blood, collected from a patient whose treatment included radiotherapy and nephrectomy. CDR3 protein: CASRPGRRDGYTF. The DNA for the CDR3 is TGTGCCAGCAGACCGGGACGAAGAGATGGCTACACCTTC.